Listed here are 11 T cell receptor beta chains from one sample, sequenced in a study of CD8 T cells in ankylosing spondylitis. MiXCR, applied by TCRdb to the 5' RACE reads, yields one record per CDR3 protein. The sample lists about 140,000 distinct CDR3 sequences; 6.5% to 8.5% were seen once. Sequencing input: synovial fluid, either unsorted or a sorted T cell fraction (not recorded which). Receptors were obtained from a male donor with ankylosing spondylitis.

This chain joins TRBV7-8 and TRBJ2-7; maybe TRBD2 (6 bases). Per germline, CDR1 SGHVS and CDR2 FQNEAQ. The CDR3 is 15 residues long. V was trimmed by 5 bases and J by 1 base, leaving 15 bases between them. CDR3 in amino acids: CASSTSGGVSYEQYF. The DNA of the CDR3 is TGTGCCAGCAGCACCTCCGGAGGGGTTTCCTACGAGCAGTACTTC.

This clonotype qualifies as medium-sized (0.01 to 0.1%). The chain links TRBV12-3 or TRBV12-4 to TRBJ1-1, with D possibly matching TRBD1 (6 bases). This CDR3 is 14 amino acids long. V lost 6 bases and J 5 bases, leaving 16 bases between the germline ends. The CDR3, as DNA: TGTGCCAGCAGAATAGGGGGACCACAGACTGAAGCTTTCTTT. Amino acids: CASRIGGPQTEAFF.

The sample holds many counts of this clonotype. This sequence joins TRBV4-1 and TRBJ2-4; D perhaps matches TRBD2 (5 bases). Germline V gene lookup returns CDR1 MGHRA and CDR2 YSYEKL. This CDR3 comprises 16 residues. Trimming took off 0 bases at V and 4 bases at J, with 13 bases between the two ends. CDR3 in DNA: TGCGCCAGCAGCCAAGATTTCAGCGGCGTTAAAAACATTCAGTACTTC. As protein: CASSQDFSGVKNIQYF.

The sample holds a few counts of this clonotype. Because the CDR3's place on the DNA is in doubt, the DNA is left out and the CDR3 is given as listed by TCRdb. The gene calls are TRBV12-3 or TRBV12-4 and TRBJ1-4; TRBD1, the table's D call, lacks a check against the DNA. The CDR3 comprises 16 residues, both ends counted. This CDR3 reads CASSSIKGGIEKLFFF.

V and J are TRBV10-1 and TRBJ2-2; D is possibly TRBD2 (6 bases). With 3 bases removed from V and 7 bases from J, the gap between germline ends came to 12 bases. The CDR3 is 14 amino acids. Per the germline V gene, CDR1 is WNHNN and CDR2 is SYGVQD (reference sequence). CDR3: CASSELAAGGELFF. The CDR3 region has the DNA TGCGCCAGCAGTGAACTAGCCGCCGGCGGGGAGCTGTTTTTT.

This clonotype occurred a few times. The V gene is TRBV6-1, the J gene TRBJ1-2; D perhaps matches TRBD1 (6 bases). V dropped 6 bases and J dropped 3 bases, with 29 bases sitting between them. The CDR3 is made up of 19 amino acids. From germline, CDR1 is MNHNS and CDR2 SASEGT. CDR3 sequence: CASSPYQTQGLAPYYGYTF. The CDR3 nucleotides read TGTGCCAGCAGCCCATACCAGACTCAGGGGCTTGCCCCTTACTATGGCTACACCTTC.

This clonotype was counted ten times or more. In DNA form, the CDR3 reads TGCAGTGGCAGGGTTATGAGCACAGATACGCAGTATTTT. Encoded protein: CSGRVMSTDTQYF. The genes are TRBV20-1 and TRBJ2-3; D perhaps matches TRBD1 (5 bases). The germline CDR1 and CDR2 sequences are DFQATT and SNEGSKA (reference sequence). V was pared by 7 bases and J by 0 bases, with 11 bases between. The CDR3 covers 13 residues.

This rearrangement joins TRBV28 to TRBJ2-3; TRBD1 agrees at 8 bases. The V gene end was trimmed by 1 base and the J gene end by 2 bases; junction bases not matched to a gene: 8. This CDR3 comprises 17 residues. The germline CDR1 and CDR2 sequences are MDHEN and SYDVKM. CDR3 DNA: TGTGCCAGCAGTTTATTTGCAGGGGGCTTCTCCACAGATACGCAGTATTTT. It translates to CASSLFAGGFSTDTQYF.

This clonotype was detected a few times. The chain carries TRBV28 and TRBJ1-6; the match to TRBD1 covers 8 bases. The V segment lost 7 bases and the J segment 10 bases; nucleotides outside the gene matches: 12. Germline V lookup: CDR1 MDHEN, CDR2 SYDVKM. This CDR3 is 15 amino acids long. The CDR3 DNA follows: TGTGCCAGCACCCCAACGACAGGGGATAGGTCACCCCTCCACTTT. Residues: CASTPTTGDRSPLHF.

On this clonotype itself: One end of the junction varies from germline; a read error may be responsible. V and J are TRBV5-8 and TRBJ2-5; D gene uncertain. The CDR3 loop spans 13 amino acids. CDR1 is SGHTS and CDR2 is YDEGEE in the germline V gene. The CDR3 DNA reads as TGTGCCAGCAGCTACACTCGAGTGGAGACCCAGCACTTC. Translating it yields CASSYTRVETQHF.

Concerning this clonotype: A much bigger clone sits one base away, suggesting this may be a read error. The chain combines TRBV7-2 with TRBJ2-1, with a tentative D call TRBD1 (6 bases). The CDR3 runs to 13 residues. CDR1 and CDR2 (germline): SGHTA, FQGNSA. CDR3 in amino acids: CASSRTGYSEQFF. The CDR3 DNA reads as TGTGCCAGCAGCAGAACAGGGTACAGTGAGCAGTTCTTC.